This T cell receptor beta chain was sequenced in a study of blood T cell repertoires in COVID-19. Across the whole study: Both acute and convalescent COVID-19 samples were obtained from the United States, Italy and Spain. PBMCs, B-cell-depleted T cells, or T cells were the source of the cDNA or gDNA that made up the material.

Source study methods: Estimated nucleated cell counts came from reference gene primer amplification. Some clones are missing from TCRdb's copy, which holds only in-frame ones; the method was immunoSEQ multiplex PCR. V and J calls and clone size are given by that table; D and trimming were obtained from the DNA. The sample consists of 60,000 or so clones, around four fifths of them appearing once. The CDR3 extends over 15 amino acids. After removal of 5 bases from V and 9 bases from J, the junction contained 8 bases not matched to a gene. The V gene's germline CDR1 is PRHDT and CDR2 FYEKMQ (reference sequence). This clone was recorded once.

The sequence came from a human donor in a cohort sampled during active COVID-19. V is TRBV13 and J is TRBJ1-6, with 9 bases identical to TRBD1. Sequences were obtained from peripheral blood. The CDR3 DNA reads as TGTGCCAGCAGCGCCGGGGACAGGGTTCTTTCACCCCTCCACTTT. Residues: CASSAGDRVLSPLHF.